The 13 T cell receptor beta chains below were found in one sample sequenced in a study of OX40 agonist ivuxolimab in advanced cancers. Only in-frame clones appear in the TCRdb table, and some are missing; sequencing was by immunoSEQ multiplex PCR. The table includes 70,000 or so clones, approximately 89% detected once. Material: CD4+ or CD8+ T cells sorted from blood, obtained in a trial of the OX40 agonist ivuxolimab. The receptors come from an adult with an advanced solid tumor such as melanoma, head and neck, liver or kidney cancer.

The chain couples TRBV19 to TRBJ1-6, with D unclear. Germline assignment: CDR1 LNHDA and CDR2 SQIVND (reference sequence). Deletions cut 2 bases from V and 6 bases from J, with 11 bases between. The CDR3 contains 15 residues. CDR3 loop: CASSIIGQSNSPLHF. CDR3 coding DNA: TGTGCCAGTAGTATAATAGGGCAGAGTAATTCACCCCTCCACTTT.

In DNA form, the CDR3 reads TGTGCCAGCAGTTTATCGTTACGGGCTGGGGCCAACGTCCTGACTTTC. Its translation: CASSLSLRAGANVLTF. This chain links TRBV27 with TRBJ2-6, with D uncertain. This CDR3 contains 16 residues. CDR1 is MNHEY, CDR2 SMNVEV, per germline (reference sequence). With 0 bases removed from V and 2 bases from J, the gap between germline ends came to 8 bases.

This clone is a singleton in its sample. The CDR3 nucleotides are TGTGCCAGCAGCAAGTGGACAGGGAAAACCTCTGGGGCCAACGTCCTGACTTTC. It is translated as CASSKWTGKTSGANVLTF. This chain uses TRBV5-5 with TRBJ2-6; 8 bases line up with TRBD1. With 4 bases clipped from V and 0 bases from J, the junction kept 9 bases outside the gene matches. The CDR3 length is 18 residues. Germline values: CDR1 SGHKS, CDR2 YYEKEE (reference sequence).

The chain employs TRBV19 and TRBJ1-2, with TRBD1 matching 8 bases. Germline lookup yields CDR1 LNHDA and CDR2 SQIVND (reference sequence). Germline trimming cut 6 bases from V and 5 bases from J; bases unmatched to any gene: 5. This CDR3 region has 13 residues. CDR3 sequence: CASRMGTGYGYTF. In nucleotides, the CDR3 is TGTGCCAGTAGAATGGGGACAGGATATGGCTACACCTTC.

The chain joins TRBV7-2 to TRBJ1-2, with no clear D. The germline CDR1 and CDR2 sequences are SGHTA and FQGNSA. V lost 5 bases and J 7 bases, leaving 14 bases between the germline ends. This CDR3 is 13 amino acids long. The CDR3 region has the DNA TGTGCCAGCAGCGATGTCCCAGGTTTTGGCTACACCTTC. This codes for CASSDVPGFGYTF.

The gene calls are TRBV10-3 and TRBJ1-3; D not resolved. With 8 bases removed from V and 4 bases from J, the gap between germline ends came to 12 bases. The CDR3 is 13 residues long. From germline, CDR1 is ENHRY and CDR2 SYGVKD. The chain's CDR3 is CAIGPQEGNTIYF. CDR3 nucleotide sequence: TGTGCCATCGGGCCCCAGGAGGGAAACACCATATATTTT.

The chain joins TRBV6-1 to TRBJ2-5, with a weak D call TRBD1 (6 bases). The V gene's germline CDR1 is MNHNS and CDR2 SASEGT. CDR3 length: 15 residues. Trimming took off 6 bases at V and 8 bases at J, with 22 bases between the two ends. CDR3 bases: TGTGCCAGCAGCTCACAGGGTGCAGAGACTCTCACCCAGTACTTC. Encoded protein: CASSSQGAETLTQYF.

The J gene is TRBJ1-6, the V gene TRBV14; D is possibly TRBD1 (5 bases). This CDR3 region has 16 residues. The ends were cut back, 4 bases at V and 10 bases at J, with 20 bases in the middle. CDR1 is SGHDN and CDR2 is FVKESK in the germline V gene. The CDR3 DNA reads as TGTGCCAGCAGCCCTTGGGCAGGGAGCATAGGCTCACCCCTCCACTTT. Its translation is CASSPWAGSIGSPLHF.

This rearrangement joins TRBV6-1 to TRBJ2-7, with a weak D call TRBD2 (6 bases). Trimming pared 2 bases from V and 0 bases from J, leaving 11 bases between. Germline assignment: CDR1 MNHNS and CDR2 SASEGT. The CDR3 sequence is 15 residues long. This CDR3 is CASSELGGVSYEQYF. The CDR3 DNA follows: TGTGCCAGCAGTGAACTGGGGGGAGTCTCCTACGAGCAGTACTTC.

The chain recombines TRBV6-5 with TRBJ1-1; 9 bases match TRBD1. Germline V gives CDR1 MNHEY, CDR2 SVGAGI. V gave up 6 bases and J gave up 4 bases; unmatched junction bases: 6. The length of the CDR3 is 14 residues. The CDR3 DNA follows: TGTGCCAGCAGGGAGGGACAGGGCTCCACTGAAGCTTTCTTT. Translated, it gives CASREGQGSTEAFF.

This chain links TRBV6-5 with TRBJ2-1; the D gene is possibly TRBD2 (6 bases). This CDR3 comprises 13 residues. Per the germline V gene, CDR1 is MNHEY and CDR2 is SVGAGI. V was pared by 4 bases and J by 4 bases, with 8 bases between. CDR3 residues: CASSWTTYNEQFF. CDR3 nucleotides: TGTGCCAGCAGTTGGACTACTTACAATGAGCAGTTCTTC.

The V gene is TRBV18, the J gene TRBJ2-2; D unclear. This CDR3 is 16 amino acids long. Looked up from germline, CDR1 is KGHSH and CDR2 is LQKENI. V was cut by 0 bases and J by 4 bases, with 12 bases left in between. CDR3 bases: TGTGCCAGCTCACCACCTAAGGCCTCTTTCACCGGGGAGCTGTTTTTT. Encoded protein: CASSPPKASFTGELFF.

The chain uses TRBV6-5 and TRBJ1-2; D remains ambiguous. Germline V gene lookup returns CDR1 MNHEY and CDR2 SVGAGI. The CDR3 totals 13 residues. V was clipped by 0 bases and J by 6 bases, with 8 bases between them. In DNA form, the CDR3 reads TGTGCCAGCAGTTACTCGAGACGGGATGGCTACACCTTC. Its protein is CASSYSRRDGYTF.